This T cell receptor beta chain was sequenced in a study of T cell responses to AZD1222 COVID-19 vaccine. On this clone: Its target is unknown.

Trimming pared 7 bases from V and 8 bases from J, leaving 18 bases between. Germline values: CDR1 SEHNR, CDR2 FQNEAQ (reference sequence). This CDR3 has 14 amino acids. The repertoire was sequenced with immunoSEQ multiplex PCR; TCRdb's copy has only in-frame clones and lacks some. The profile shows 240,000 or so clones, 85% to 95% of them singletons. Study observations and caveats: Nearly half of spike-specific TCRs reportedly target unmutated variant regions. Only a handful of AZD1222 recipients, more than 5 in all, had baseline seropositivity.

Sequencing used peripheral blood, obtained on day 0 of AZD1222 vaccination. This TCR derives from an adult in good health. J is TRBJ2-1 and V is TRBV7-9; D may be TRBD1 (6 bases). The CDR3 nucleotides read TGTGCCAGCACGACTGGGGGCCACTGGTATGAGCAGTTCTTC. The encoded protein is CASTTGGHWYEQFF. Full variable domain (remainder filled in from reference TRBV7-9 and TRBJ2-1): DTGVSQNPRHKITKRGQNVTFRCDPISEHNRLYWYRQTLGQGPEFLTYFQNEAQLEKSRLLSDRFSAERPKGSFSTLEIQRTEQGDSAMYLCASTTGGHWYEQFFGPGTRLTVL.